Detailed here is one T cell receptor beta chain. It has no known antigen specificity. Within one base of it there is no much larger clone, and no base qualities were kept. The data belong to a study of response to subunit inactivated influenza vaccine (dated by TCRdb to the late 2010s). At the level of the whole study: The study used deep quantitative T cell receptor repertoire profiling to track responses to a trivalent subunit inactivated influenza vaccine. What the research found in general, with its limitations: It was suggested by the authors that each seasonal influenza vaccination may recruit only a limited number of new T cells.

Its CDR3 holds 14 amino acids, cysteine through phenylalanine. Solely the CDR3 DNA is kept, with 42 bases framed from the first base. V is reduced by 5 bases and J by 1 base, leaving a spacing of 11 bases between them. Via the germline V gene (reference sequence), CDR1 is SGHAT and CDR2 FQDESV. Preparation of the library involved RT-PCR. TCRdb lists the instrument as Illumina HiSeq 2500. TCRdb took the public reads, trimmed them with fastp at Q25, ran MiXCR for clone calling and kept in-frame beta chains. Every distinct CDR3 protein forms one entry, paired with its most common genes and DNA. This sample holds hundreds of thousands of distinct CDR3 sequences; 16% were observed only once. Of the sample, 2.5% to 3.5% is held by the ten largest clones.

The TCR comes from a man in his fifties or sixties who received an inactivated influenza vaccine. Donor details come from another sample of the same person, matched by shared clones. The input for sequencing was CD4+ T cells sorted from PBMCs, taken roughly 24 months after vaccination. The sequence links TRBV11-1 to TRBJ1-1; no D gene can be assigned with confidence. In nucleotide form, the sequence is TGTGCCAGCAGCGCCGCGACAACGAACACTGAAGCTTTCTTT. Its protein reads: CASSAATTNTEAFF.